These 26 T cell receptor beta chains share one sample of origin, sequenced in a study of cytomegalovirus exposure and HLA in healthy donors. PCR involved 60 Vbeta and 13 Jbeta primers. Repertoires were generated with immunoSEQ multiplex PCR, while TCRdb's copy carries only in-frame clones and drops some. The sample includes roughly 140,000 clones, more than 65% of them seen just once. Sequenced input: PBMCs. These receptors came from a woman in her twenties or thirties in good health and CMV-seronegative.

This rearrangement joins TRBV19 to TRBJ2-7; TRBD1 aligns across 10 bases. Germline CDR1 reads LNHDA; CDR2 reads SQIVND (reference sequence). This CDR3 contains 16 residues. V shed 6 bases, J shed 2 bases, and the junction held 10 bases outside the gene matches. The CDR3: CASSTGTGAVAYEQYF. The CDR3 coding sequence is TGTGCCAGTAGCACCGGGACAGGGGCCGTAGCCTACGAGCAGTACTTC.

The CDR3 sequence: CASSPREGETQYF. CDR3 nucleotides: TGTGCCAGCAGTCCCCGGGAGGGAGAGACCCAGTACTTC. This chain joins TRBV27 and TRBJ2-5; 8 bases agree with TRBD2. CDR3 size: 13 residues. With V trimmed by 5 bases and J by 4 bases, 3 bases remained unmatched. CDR1 is MNHEY, CDR2 SMNVEV, per germline (reference sequence).

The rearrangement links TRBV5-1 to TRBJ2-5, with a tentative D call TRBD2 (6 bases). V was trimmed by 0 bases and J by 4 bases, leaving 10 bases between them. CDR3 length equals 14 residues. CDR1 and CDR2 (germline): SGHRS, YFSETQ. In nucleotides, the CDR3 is TGCGCCAGCAGCTTGGAAGCGGGTGGAGAGACCCAGTACTTC. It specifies CASSLEAGGETQYF.

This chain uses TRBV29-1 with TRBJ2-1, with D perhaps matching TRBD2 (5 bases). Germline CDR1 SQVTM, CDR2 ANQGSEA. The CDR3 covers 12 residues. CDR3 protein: CSWRASYNEQFF. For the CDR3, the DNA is TGCAGTTGGCGGGCGTCCTACAATGAGCAGTTCTTC.

CDR3 in amino acids: CASSFTTGGELFF. The CDR3 bases are TGTGCCAGCAGCTTTACGACAGGCGGGGAGCTGTTTTTT. The rearrangement uses TRBV7-2 and TRBJ2-2, with D maybe TRBD1 (6 bases). V gave up 3 bases and J gave up 7 bases, with 9 bases separating them. Germline V CDR1 and CDR2: SGHTA, FQGNSA. CDR3 length equals 13 residues. The full variable domain, rest sourced from reference TRBV7-2 and TRBJ2-2, is GAGVSQSPSNKVTEKGKDVELRCDPISGHTALYWYRQSLGQGLEFLIYFQGNSAPDKSGLPSDRFSAERTGGSVSTLTIQRTQQEDSAVYLCASSFTTGGELFFGEGSRLTVL.

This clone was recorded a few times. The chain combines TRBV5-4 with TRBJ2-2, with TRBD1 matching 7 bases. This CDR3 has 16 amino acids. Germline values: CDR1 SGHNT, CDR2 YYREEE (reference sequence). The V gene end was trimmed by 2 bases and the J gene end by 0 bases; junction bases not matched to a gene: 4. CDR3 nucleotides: TGTGCCAGCAGCTTAGCCGGGACAGCGAACACCGGGGAGCTGTTTTTT. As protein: CASSLAGTANTGELFF.

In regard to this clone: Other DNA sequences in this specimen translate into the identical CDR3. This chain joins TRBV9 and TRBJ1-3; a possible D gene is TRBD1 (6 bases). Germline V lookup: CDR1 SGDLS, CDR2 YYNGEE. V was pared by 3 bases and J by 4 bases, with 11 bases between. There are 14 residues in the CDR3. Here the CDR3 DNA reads TGTGCCAGCAGCGCACAGGGCCCCGGAAACACCATATATTTT. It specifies CASSAQGPGNTIYF.

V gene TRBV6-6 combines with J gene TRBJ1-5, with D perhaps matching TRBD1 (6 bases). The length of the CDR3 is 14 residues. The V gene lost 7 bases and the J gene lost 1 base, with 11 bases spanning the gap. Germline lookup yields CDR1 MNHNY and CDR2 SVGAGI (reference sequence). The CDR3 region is CASKATGSNQPQHF. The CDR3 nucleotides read TGTGCCAGCAAAGCAACAGGGAGCAATCAGCCCCAGCATTTT.

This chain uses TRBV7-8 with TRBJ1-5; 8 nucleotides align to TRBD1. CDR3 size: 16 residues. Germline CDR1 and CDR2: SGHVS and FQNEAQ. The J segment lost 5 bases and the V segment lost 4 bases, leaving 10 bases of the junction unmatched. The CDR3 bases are TGTGCCAGCAGCTCCAGCTCTGGGACAGGTTATCAGCCCCAGCATTTT. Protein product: CASSSSSGTGYQPQHF.

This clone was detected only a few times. The CDR3 nucleotides read TGTGCCAGCAGTGCACAGGGCAGGCAGTACGTC. Its protein is CASSAQGRQYV. The chain couples TRBV2 to TRBJ2-7; a possible D gene is TRBD1 (6 bases). Per germline, CDR1 SNHLY and CDR2 FYNNEI. The CDR3 runs 11 residues. V lost 4 bases to trimming and J lost 9 bases, with 10 bases between them.

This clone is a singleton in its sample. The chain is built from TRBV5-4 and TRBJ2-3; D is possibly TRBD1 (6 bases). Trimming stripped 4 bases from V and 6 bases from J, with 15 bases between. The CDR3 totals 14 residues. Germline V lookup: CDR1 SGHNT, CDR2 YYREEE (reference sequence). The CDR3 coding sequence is TGTGCCAGCAGCGCCGGACAGAGGTCGGATACGCAGTATTTT. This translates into CASSAGQRSDTQYF.

CDR3 bases: TGCGCCAGCAGGGGGTATGGGACAACGATTAACTATGGCTACACCTTC. Amino acids: CASRGYGTTINYGYTF. This chain joins TRBV10-1 and TRBJ1-2, with D perhaps TRBD1 (6 bases). Germline CDR1 and CDR2: WNHNN and SYGVQD (reference sequence). Trimming stripped 6 bases from V and 1 base from J, with 18 bases between. The CDR3 has 16 amino acids.

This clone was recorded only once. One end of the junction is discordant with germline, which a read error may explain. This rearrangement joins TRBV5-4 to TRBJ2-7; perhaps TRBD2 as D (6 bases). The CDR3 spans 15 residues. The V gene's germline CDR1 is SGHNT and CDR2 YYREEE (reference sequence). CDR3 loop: CASSTPRGTSHEQYF. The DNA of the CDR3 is TGTGCCAGCAGCACCCCCCGGGGGACCTCCCACGAGCAGTACTTC.

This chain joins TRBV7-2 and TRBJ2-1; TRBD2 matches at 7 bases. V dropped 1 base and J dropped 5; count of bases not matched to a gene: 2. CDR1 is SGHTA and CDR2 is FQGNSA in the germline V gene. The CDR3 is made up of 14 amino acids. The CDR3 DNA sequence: TGTGCCAGCAGCTTAGGTAGCGGGCACAATGAGCAGTTCTTC. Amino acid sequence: CASSLGSGHNEQFF.

The CDR3 DNA is TGTGCCAGCAGTTTTTCAGGGGCAGGGAAATTCGAGCAGTACTTC. Translation gives CASSFSGAGKFEQYF. The genes are TRBV28 and TRBJ2-7, with a possible D match to TRBD1 (6 bases). The CDR3 covers 15 residues. Trimming cost V 3 bases and J 6 bases, with 18 bases left between them. From germline, CDR1 is MDHEN and CDR2 SYDVKM.

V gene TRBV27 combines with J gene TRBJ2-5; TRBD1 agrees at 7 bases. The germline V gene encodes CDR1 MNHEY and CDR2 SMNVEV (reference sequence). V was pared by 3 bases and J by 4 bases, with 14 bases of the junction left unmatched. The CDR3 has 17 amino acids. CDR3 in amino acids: CASSFRGTSYGGETQYF. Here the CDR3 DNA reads TGTGCCAGCAGTTTCAGGGGGACGAGTTATGGTGGAGAGACCCAGTACTTC.

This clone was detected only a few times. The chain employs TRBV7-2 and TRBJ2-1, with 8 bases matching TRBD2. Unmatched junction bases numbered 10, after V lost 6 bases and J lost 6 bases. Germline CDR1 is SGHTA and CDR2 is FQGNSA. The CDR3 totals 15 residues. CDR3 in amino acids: CASRPSGSPLNEQFF. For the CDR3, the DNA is TGTGCCAGCAGACCAAGCGGGAGTCCCCTCAATGAGCAGTTCTTC. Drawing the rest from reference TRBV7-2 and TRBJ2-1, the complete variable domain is GAGVSQSPSNKVTEKGKDVELRCDPISGHTALYWYRQSLGQGLEFLIYFQGNSAPDKSGLPSDRFSAERTGGSVSTLTIQRTQQEDSAVYLCASRPSGSPLNEQFFGPGTRLTVL.

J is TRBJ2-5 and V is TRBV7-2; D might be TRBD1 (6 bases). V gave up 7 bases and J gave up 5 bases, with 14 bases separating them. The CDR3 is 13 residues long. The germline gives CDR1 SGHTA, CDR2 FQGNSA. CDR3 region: CASTPQGPETQYF. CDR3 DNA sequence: TGTGCCAGCACCCCACAGGGTCCGGAGACCCAGTACTTC.

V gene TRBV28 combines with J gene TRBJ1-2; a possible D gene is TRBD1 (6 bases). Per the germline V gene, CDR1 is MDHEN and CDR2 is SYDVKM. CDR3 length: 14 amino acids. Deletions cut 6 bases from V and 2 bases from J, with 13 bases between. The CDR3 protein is CASRSLGQNYGYTF. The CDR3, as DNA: TGTGCCAGCAGGTCCCTTGGACAGAACTATGGCTACACCTTC.

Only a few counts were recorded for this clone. CDR3 sequence: CAWSAGLEGGQPQHF. The CDR3 DNA is TGTGCCTGGAGTGCGGGTCTTGAGGGAGGCCAGCCCCAGCATTTT. This rearrangement joins TRBV30 to TRBJ1-5; D unclear. Per germline, CDR1 GTSNPN and CDR2 SVGIG (reference sequence). Trimming stripped 1 base from V and 7 bases from J, with 17 bases between. The CDR3 loop spans 15 amino acids.

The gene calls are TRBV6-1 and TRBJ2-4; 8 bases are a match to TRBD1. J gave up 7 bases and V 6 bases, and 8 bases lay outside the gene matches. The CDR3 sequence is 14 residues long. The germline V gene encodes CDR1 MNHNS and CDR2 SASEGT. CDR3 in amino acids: CASSMDRAMNIQYF. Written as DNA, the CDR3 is TGTGCCAGCAGCATGGACAGGGCTATGAACATTCAGTACTTC.

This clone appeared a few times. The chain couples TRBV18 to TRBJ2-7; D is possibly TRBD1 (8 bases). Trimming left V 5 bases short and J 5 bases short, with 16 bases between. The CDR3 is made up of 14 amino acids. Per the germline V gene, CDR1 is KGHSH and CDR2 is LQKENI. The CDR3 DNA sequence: TGTGCCAGCTCATCCTACAGGGGGGGCAACGAGCAGTACGTC. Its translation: CASSSYRGGNEQYV.

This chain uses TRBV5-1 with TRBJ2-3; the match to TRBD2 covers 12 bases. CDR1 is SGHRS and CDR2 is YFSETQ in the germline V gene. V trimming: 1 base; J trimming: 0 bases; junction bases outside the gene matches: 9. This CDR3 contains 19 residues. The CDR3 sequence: CASSLLVAGLAGSTDTQYF. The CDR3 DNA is TGCGCCAGCAGCTTGTTGGTCGCAGGACTAGCGGGGAGCACAGATACGCAGTATTTT.

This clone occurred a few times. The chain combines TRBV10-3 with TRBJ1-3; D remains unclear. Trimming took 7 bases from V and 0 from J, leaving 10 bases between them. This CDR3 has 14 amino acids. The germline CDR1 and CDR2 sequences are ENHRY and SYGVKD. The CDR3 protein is CAITLESSGNTIYF. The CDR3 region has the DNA TGTGCCATCACTCTAGAGAGCTCTGGAAACACCATATATTTT.

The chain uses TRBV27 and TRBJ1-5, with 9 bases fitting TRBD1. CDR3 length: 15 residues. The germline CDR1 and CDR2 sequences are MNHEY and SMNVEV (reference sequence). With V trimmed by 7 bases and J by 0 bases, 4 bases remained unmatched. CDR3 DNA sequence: TGTGCCAGCAAGGACAGGGGATATAGCAATCAGCCCCAGCATTTT. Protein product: CASKDRGYSNQPQHF.

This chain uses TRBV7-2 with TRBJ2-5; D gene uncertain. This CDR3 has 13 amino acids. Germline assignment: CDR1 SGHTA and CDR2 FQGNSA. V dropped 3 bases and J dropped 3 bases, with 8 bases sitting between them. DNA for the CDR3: TGTGCCAGCAGCTTGTCCCTAAAAGAGACCCAGTACTTC. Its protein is CASSLSLKETQYF.